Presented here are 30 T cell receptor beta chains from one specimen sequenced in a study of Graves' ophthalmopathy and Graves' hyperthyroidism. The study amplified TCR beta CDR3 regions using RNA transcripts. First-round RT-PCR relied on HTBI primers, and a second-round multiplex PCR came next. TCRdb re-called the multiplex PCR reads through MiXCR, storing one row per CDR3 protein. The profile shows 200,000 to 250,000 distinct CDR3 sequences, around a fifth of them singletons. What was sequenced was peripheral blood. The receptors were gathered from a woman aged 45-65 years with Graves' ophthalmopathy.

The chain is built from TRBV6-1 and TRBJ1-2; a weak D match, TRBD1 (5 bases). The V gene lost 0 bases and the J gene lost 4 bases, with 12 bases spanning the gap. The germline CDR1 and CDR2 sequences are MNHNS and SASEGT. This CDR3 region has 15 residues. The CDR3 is CASSEASRVGYGYTF. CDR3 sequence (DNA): TGTGCCAGCAGTGAAGCGAGCAGGGTTGGCTATGGCTACACCTTC.

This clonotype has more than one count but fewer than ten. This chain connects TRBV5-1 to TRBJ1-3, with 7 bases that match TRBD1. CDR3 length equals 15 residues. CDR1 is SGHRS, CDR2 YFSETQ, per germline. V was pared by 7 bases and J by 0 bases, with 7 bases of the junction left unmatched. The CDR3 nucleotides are TGCGCCAGCGGCCAGGGGGATCTCTCTGGAAACACCATATATTTT. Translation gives CASGQGDLSGNTIYF.

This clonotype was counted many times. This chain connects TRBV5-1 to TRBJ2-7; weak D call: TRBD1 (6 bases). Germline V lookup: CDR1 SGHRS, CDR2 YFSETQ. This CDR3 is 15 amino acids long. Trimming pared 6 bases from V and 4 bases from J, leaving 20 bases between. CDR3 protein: CASTPGRGLGYEQYF. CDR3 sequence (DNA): TGCGCCAGCACGCCCGGCAGGGGTCTCGGATACGAGCAGTACTTC.

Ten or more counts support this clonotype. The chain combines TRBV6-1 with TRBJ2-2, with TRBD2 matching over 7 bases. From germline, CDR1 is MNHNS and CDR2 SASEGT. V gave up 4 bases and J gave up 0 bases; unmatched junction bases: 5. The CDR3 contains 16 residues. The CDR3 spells CASSGPSGANTGELFF. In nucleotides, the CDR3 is TGTGCCAGCAGTGGTCCTAGCGGAGCGAACACCGGGGAGCTGTTTTTT.

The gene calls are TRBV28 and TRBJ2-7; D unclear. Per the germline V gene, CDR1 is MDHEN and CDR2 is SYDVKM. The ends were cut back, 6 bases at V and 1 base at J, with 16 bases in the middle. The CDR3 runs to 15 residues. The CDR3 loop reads CASRFGGTASYEQYF. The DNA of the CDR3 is TGTGCCAGCAGATTTGGCGGTACCGCATCCTACGAGCAGTACTTC. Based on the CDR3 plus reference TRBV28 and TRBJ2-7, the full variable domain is DVKVTQSSRYLVKRTGEKVFLECVQDMDHENMFWYRQDPGLGLRLIYFSYDVKMKEKGDIPEGYSVSREKKERFSLILESASTNQTSMYLCASRFGGTASYEQYFGPGTRLTVT.

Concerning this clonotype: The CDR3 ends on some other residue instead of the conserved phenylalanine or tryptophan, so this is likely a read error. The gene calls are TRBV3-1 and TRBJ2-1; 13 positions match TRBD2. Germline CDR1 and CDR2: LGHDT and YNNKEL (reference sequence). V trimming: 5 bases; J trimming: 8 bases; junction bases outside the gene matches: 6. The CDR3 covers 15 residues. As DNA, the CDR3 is TGTGCCAGCAGCGAGTGGACTAGCGGGAGCTATGAGCAGTTCCTC. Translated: CASSEWTSGSYEQFL.

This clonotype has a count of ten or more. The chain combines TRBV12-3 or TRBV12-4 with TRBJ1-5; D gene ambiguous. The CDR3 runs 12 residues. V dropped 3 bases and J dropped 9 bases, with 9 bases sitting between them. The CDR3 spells CASSLFPWPQHF. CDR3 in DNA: TGTGCCAGCAGTTTGTTTCCGTGGCCCCAGCATTTT.

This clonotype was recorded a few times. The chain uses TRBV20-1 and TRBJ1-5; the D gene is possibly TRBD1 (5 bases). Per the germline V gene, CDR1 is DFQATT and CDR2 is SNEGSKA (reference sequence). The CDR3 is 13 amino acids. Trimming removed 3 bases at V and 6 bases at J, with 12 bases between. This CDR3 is CSAREGPGQPQHF. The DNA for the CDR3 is TGCAGTGCTAGGGAGGGGCCGGGTCAGCCCCAGCATTTT.

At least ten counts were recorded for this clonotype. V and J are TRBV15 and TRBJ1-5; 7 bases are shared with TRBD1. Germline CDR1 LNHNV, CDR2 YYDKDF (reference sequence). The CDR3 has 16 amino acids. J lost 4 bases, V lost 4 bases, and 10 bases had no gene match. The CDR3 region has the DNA TGTGCCACCAGCATCAACCGGAGGGGGCGAAATCAGCCCCAGCATTTT. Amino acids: CATSINRRGRNQPQHF.

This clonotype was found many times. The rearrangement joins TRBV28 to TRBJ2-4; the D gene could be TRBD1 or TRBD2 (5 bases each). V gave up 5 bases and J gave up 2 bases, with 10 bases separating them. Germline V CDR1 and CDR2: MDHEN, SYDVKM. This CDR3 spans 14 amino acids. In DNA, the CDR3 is TGTGCCAGCAGTGCAGGGAGTTCCAAAAACATTCAGTACTTC. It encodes CASSAGSSKNIQYF.

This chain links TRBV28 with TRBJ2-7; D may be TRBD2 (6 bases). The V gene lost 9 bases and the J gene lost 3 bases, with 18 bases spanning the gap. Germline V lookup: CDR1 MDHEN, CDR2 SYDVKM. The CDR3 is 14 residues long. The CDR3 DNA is TGTGCCAGTATCTCACCGGGGGTGATCTACGAGCAGTACTTC. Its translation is CASISPGVIYEQYF.

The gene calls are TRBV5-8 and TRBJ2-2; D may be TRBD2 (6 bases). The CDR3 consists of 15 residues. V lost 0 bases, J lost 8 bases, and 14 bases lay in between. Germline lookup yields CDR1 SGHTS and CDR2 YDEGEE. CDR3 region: CASSLAGSPFGELFF. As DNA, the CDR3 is TGTGCCAGCAGCTTGGCCGGGAGTCCATTTGGGGAGCTGTTTTTT.

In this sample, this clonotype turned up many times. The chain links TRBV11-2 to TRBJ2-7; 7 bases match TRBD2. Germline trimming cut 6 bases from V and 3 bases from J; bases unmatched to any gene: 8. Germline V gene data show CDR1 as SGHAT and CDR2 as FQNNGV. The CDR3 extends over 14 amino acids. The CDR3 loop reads CASSRDYQGYEQYF. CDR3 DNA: TGTGCCAGCAGTAGGGACTACCAGGGCTACGAGCAGTACTTC. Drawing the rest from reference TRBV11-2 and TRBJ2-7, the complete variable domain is EAGVAQSPRYKIIEKRQSVAFWCNPISGHATLYWYQQILGQGPKLLIQFQNNGVVDDSQLPKDRFSAERLKGVDSTLKIQPAKLEDSAVYLCASSRDYQGYEQYFGPGTRLTVT.

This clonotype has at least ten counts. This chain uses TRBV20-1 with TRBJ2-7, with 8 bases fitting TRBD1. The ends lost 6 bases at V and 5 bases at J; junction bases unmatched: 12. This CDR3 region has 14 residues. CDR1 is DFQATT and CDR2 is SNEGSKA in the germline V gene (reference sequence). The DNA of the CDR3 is TGCAGTGCACCCCACTCGGACAGGGTTAACGAGCAGTACTTC. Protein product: CSAPHSDRVNEQYF.

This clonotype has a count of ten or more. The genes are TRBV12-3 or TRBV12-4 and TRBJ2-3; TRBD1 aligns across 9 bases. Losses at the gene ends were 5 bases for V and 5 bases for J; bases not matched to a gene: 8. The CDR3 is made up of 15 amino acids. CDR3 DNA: TGTGCCAGCAGTCCCAGGGACAGGGCGAAAGATACGCAGTATTTT. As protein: CASSPRDRAKDTQYF.

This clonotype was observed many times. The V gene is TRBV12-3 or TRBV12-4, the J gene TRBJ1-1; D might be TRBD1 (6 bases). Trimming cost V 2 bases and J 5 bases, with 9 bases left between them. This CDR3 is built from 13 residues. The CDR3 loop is CASSLRGNTEAFF. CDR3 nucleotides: TGTGCCAGCAGTTTAAGGGGGAATACTGAAGCTTTCTTT.

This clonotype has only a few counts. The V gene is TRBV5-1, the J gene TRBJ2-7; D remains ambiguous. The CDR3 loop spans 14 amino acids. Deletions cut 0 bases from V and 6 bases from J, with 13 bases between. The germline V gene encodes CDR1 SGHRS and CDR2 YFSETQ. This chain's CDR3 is CASSLAGTFAEQYF. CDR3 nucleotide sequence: TGCGCCAGCAGCTTGGCCGGAACGTTCGCCGAGCAGTACTTC.

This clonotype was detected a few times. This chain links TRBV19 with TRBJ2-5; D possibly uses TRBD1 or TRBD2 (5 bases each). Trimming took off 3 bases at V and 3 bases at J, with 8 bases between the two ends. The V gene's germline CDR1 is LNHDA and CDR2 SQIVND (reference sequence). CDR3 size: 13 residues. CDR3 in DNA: TGTGCCAGTAGTATGGGACGGAAAGAGACCCAGTACTTC. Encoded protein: CASSMGRKETQYF.

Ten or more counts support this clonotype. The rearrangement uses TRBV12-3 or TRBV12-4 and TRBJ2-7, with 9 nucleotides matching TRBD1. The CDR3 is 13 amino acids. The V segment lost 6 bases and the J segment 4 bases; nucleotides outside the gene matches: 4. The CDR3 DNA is TGTGCCAGCAGCACCGGGACAGGGTACGAGCAGTACTTC. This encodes CASSTGTGYEQYF.

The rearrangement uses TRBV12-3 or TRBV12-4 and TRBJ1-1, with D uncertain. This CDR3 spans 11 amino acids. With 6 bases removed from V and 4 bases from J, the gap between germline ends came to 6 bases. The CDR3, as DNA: TGTGCCAGCAGGGTTACCACTGAAGCTTTCTTT. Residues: CASRVTTEAFF.

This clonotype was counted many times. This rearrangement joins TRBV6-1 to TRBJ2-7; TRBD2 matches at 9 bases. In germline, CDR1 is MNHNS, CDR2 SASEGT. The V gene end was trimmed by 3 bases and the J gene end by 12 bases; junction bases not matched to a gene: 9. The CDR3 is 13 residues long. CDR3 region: CASSDGGRAVRYF. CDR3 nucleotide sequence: TGTGCCAGCAGTGATGGCGGGAGGGCGGTCCGGTACTTC.

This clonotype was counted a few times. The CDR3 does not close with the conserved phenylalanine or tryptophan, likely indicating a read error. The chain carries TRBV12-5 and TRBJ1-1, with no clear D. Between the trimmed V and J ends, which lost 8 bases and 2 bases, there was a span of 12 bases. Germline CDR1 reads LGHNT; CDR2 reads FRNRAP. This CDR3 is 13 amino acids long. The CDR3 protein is CASSLGPNTEAFL. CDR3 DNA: TGTGCTAGTTCCCTCGGACCCAACACTGAAGCTTTCCTT.

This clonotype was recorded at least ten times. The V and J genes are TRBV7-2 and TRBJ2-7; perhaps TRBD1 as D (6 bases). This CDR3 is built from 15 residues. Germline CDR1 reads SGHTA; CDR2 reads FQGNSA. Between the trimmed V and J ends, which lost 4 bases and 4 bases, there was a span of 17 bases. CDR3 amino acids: CASSYGRGGAYEQYF. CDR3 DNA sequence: TGTGCCAGCAGCTATGGCAGGGGTGGGGCATACGAGCAGTACTTC.

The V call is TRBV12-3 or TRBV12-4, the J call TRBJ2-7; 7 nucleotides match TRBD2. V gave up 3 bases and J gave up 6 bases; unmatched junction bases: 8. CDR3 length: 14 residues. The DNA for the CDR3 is TGTGCCAGCAGTTTTTCGGCGGGAGTTTCCGAGCAGTACTTC. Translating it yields CASSFSAGVSEQYF.

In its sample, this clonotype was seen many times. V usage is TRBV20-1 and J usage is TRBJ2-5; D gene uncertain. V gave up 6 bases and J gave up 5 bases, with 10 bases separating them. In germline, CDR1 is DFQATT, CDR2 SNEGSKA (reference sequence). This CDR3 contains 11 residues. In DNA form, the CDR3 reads TGCAGTGCGGGCAAGAGGGAGACCCAGTACTTC. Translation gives CSAGKRETQYF.

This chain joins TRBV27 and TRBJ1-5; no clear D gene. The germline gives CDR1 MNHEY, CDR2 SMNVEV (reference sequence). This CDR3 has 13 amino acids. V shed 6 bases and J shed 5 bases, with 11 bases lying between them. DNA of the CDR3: TGTGCCAGCAGCCGGAGCACAGATCAGCCCCAGCATTTT. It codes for CASSRSTDQPQHF.

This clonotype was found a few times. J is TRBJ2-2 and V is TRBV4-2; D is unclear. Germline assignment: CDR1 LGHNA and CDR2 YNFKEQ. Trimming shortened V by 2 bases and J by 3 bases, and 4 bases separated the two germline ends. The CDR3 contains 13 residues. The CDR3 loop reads CASSQFDTGELFF. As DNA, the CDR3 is TGTGCCAGCAGCCAATTTGACACCGGGGAGCTGTTTTTT.

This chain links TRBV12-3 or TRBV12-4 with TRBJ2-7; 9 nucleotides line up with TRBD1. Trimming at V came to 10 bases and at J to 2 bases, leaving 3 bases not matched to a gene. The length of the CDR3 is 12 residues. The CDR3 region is CATGTGPYEQYF. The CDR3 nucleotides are TGTGCCACTGGGACAGGGCCCTACGAGCAGTACTTC.

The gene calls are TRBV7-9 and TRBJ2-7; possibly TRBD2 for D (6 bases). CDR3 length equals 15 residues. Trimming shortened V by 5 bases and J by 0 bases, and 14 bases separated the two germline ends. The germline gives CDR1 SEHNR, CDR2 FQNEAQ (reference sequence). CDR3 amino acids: CASSPSGSGSYEQYF. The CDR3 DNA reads TGTGCCAGCAGCCCCAGCGGGTCCGGCTCCTACGAGCAGTACTTC.

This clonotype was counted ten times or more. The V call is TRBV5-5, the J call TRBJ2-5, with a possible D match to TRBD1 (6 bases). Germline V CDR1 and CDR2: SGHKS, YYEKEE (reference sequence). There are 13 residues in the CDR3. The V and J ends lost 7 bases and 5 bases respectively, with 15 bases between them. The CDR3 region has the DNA TGTGCCAGCCGTCAATCAGGGGTCGAGACCCAGTACTTC. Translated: CASRQSGVETQYF.